What follows are 2 T cell receptor beta chains derived from one specimen sequenced in a study of blood T cell repertoires in COVID-19. Sequenced by immunoSEQ multiplex PCR; TCRdb stores in-frame clones only, minus some. The sample lists about 360,000 clones; roughly 90% were seen once. The sample was peripheral blood. The source of these receptors is a woman aged 60-75 years with COVID-19, enrolled during active disease.

Here the CDR3 reads CASSPTSGGNNEQFF. DNA for the CDR3: TGTGCCAGCAGCCCGACTAGCGGGGGAAACAATGAGCAGTTCTTC. This chain uses TRBV2 with TRBJ2-1; 12 bases fit TRBD2. V was pared by 6 bases and J by 5 bases, with 5 bases of the junction left unmatched. CDR1 and CDR2 from the germline V gene are SNHLY and FYNNEI. The CDR3 totals 15 residues.

V gene TRBV4-2 combines with J gene TRBJ1-4; D may be TRBD1 (5 bases). Germline V gene data show CDR1 as LGHNA and CDR2 as YNFKEQ. There are 15 residues in the CDR3. V was trimmed by 0 bases and J by 11 bases, leaving 16 bases between them. DNA for the CDR3: TGTGCCAGCAGCCAAGATGGGCAGGGCCCTGGGAAACTGTTTTTT. It translates to CASSQDGQGPGKLFF.